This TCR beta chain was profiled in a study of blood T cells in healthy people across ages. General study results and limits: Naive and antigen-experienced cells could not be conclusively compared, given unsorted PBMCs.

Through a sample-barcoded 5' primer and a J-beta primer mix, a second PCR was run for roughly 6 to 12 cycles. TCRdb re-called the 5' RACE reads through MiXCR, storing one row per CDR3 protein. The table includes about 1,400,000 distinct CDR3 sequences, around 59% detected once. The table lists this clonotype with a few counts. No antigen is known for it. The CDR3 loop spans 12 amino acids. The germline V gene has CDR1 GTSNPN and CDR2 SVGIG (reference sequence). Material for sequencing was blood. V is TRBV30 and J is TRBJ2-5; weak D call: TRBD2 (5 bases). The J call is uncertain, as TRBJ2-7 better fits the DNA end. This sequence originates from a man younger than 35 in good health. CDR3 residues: CAWSVSGNEQYF. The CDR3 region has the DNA TGTGCCTGGAGTGTCTCGGGGAACGAGCAGTACTTC.